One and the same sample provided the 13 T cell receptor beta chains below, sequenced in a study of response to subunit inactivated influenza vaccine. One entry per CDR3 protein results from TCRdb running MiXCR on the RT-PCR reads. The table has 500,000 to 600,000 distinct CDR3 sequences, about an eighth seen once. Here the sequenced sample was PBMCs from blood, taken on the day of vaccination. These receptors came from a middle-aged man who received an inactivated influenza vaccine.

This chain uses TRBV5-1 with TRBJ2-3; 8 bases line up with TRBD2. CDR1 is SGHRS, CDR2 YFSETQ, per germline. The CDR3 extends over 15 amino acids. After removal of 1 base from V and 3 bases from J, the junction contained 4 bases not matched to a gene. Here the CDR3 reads CASSLTAGGTDTQYF. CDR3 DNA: TGCGCCAGCAGCTTGACGGCGGGGGGTACAGATACGCAGTATTTT.

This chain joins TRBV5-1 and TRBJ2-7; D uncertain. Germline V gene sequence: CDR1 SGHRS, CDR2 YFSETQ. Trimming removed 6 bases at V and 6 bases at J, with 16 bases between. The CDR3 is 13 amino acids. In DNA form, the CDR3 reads TGCGCCAGCATGGCACCGGCGAGTCGCGAGCAGTACTTC. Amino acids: CASMAPASREQYF. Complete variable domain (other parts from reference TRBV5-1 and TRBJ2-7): KAGVTQTPRYLIKTRGQQVTLSCSPISGHRSVSWYQQTPGQGLQFLFEYFSETQRNKGNFPGRFSGRQFSNSRSEMNVSTLELGDSALYLCASMAPASREQYFGPGTRLTVT.

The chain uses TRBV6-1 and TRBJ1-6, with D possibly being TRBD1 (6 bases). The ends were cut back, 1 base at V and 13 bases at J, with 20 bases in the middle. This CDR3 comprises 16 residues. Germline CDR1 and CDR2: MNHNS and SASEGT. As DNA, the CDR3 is TGTGCCAGCAGTGAAGAGTGGGGGCTCTCTCTTCGCCCCCTCCACTTT. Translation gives CASSEEWGLSLRPLHF.

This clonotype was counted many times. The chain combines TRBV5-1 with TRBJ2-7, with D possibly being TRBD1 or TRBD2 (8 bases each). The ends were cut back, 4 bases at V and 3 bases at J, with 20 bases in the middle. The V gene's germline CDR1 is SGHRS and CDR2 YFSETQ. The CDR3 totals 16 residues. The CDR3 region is CASSTGQGLVIYEQYF. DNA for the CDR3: TGCGCCAGCAGCACCGGACAGGGACTAGTCATCTACGAGCAGTACTTC. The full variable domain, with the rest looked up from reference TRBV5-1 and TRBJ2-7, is KAGVTQTPRYLIKTRGQQVTLSCSPISGHRSVSWYQQTPGQGLQFLFEYFSETQRNKGNFPGRFSGRQFSNSRSEMNVSTLELGDSALYLCASSTGQGLVIYEQYFGPGTRLTVT.

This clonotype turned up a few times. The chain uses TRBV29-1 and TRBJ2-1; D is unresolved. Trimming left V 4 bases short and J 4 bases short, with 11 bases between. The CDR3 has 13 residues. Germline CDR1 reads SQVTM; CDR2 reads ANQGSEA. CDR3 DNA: TGCAGCGTTGCCCGGACGGATTACAATGAGCAGTTCTTC. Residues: CSVARTDYNEQFF.

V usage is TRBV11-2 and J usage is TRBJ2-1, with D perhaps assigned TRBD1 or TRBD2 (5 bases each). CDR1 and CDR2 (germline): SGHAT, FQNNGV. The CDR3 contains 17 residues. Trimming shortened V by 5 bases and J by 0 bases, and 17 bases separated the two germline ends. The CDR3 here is CASSPRSGTSSYNEQFF. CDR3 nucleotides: TGTGCCAGCAGCCCAAGATCAGGGACGAGCTCCTACAATGAGCAGTTCTTC.

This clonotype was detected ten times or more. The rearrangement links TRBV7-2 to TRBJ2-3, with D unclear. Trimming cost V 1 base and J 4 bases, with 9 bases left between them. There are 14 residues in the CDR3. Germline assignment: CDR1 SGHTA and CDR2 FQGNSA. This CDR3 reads CASSLGVSADTQYF. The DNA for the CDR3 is TGTGCCAGCAGCTTAGGTGTATCCGCAGATACGCAGTATTTT.

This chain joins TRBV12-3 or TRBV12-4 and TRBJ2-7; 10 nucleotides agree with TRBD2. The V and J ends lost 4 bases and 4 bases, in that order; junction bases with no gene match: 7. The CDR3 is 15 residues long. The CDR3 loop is CASSWGASGSYEQYF. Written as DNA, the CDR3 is TGTGCCAGCAGTTGGGGGGCTAGCGGGAGTTACGAGCAGTACTTC.

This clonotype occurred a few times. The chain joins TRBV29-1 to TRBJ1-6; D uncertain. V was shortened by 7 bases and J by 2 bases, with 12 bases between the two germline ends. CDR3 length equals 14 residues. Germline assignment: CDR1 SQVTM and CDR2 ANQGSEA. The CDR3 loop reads CSGYQTPYNSPLHF. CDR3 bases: TGCAGCGGCTACCAGACACCCTATAATTCACCCCTCCACTTT.

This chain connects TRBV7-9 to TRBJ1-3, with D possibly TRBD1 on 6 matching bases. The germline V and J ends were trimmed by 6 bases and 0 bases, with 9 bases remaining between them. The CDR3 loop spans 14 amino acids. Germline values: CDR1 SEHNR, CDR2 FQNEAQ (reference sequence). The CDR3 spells CASRGQPSGNTIYF. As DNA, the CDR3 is TGTGCCAGCAGAGGACAGCCCTCTGGAAACACCATATATTTT.

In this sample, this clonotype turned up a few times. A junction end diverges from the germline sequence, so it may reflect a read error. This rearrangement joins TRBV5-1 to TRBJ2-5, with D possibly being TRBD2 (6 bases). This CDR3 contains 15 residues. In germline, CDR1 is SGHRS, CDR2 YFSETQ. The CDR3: CASSFTPGDRIGGDF. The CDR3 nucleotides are TGCGCCAGCAGCTTTACACCGGGAGACCGGATTGGGGGAGACTTC.

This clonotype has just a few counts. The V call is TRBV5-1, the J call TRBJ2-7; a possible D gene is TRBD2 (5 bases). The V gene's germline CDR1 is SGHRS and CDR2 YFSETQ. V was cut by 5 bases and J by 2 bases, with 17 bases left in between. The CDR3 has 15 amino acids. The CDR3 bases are TGCGCCAGCAGACCTACCGCGGACTCGCCCTACGAGCAGTACTTC. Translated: CASRPTADSPYEQYF.

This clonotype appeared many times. CDR3 region: CSVEGLSAVETQYF. CDR3 DNA sequence: TGCAGCGTTGAAGGGCTCTCTGCGGTGGAGACCCAGTACTTC. This chain connects TRBV29-1 to TRBJ2-5; D gene unclear. Looked up from germline, CDR1 is SQVTM and CDR2 is ANQGSEA. The CDR3 sequence is 14 residues long. The V end lost 1 base, the J end lost 5 bases, and 14 bases lay between the germline ends.